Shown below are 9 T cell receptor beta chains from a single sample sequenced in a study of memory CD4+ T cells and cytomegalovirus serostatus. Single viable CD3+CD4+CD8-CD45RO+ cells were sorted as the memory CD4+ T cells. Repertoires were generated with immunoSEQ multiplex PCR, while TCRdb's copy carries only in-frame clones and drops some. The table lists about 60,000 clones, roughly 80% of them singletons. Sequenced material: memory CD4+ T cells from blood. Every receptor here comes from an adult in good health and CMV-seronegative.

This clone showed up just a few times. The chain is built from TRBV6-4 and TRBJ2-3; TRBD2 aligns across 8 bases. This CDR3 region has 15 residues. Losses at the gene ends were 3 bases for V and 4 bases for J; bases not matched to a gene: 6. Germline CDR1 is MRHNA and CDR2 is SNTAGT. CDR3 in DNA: TGTGCCAGCAGTGAAAGCGGGAGAAGAGCAGATACGCAGTATTTT. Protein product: CASSESGRRADTQYF.

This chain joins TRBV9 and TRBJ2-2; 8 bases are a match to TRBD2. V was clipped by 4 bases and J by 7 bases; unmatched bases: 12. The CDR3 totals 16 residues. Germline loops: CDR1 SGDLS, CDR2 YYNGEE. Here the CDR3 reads CASSLRTSPTGGELFF. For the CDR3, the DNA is TGTGCCAGCAGCCTTCGGACTAGCCCTACGGGCGGGGAGCTGTTTTTT.

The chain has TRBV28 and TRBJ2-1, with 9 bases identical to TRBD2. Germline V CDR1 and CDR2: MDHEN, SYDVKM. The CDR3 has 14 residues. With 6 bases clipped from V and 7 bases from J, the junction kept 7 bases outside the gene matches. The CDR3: CASRRSGRRNEQFF. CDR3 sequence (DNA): TGTGCCAGCAGGCGTAGCGGGAGACGTAATGAGCAGTTCTTC.

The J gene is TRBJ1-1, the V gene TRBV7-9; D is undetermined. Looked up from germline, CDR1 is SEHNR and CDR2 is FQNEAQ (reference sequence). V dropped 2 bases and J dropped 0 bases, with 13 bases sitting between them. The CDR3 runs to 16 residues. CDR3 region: CASSLRAAAMNTEAFF. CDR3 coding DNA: TGTGCCAGCAGCTTACGGGCTGCCGCTATGAACACTGAAGCTTTCTTT.

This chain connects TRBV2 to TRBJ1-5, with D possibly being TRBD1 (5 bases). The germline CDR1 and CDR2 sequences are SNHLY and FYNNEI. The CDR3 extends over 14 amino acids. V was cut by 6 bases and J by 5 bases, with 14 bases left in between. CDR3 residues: CASRLTGAYQPQHF. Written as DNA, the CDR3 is TGTGCCAGCAGACTGACCGGGGCTTATCAGCCCCAGCATTTT.

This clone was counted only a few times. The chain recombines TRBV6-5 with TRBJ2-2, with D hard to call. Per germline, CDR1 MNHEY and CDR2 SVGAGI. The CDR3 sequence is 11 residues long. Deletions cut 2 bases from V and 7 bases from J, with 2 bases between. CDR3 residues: CASSYVGELFF. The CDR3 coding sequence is TGTGCCAGCAGTTACGTCGGGGAGCTGTTTTTT.

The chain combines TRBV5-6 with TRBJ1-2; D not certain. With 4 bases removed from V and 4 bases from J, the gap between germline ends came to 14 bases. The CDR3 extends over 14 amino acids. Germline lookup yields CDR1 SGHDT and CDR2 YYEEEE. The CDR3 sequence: CASSKSHGSYGYTF. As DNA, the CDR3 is TGTGCCAGCAGCAAGTCTCATGGCTCCTATGGCTACACCTTC.

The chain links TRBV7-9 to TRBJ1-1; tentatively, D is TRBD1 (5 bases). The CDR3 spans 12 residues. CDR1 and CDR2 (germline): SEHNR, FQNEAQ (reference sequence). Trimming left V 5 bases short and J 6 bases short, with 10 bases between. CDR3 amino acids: CASSLPGAEAFF. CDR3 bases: TGTGCCAGCAGCCTTCCGGGGGCTGAAGCTTTCTTT.

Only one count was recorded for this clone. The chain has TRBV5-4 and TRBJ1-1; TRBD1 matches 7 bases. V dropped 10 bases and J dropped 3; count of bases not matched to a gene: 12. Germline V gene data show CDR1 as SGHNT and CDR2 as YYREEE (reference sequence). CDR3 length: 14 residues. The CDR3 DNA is TGTGCCTGGGTACTACAGGGGTCGTACACTGAAGCTTTCTTT. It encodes CAWVLQGSYTEAFF.